This TCR beta chain was found in a study of cytomegalovirus exposure and HLA in healthy donors (dated by TCRdb to about 2017). About the study as a whole: In an earlier analysis of roughly 500 of the donors, 276 Gb of sequence data and 120 million or so unique TCR beta sequences from about 179 million T cells were reported. An early release covering roughly 600 HLA-typed donors comprised about 300 gigabases of sequencing data and 85 million or so unique TCR sequences. Of the 300 to 500 genotyped donors, 80% to 90% were placed in the genetic ancestry cluster associated with self-reported Caucasian donors. The study was designed to test whether signatures of past pathogen exposure could be identified by cataloging public T cell receptors. Using immunosequencing, the study profiled T cell repertoires from about 620 subjects and related those repertoires to cytomegalovirus serostatus. Besides the first cohort of some 670 subjects, a separate validation cohort made up of about 120 different subjects was used. To predict cytomegalovirus infection status, the study combined high-throughput TCR immunosequencing, statistical association of individual TCRs with disease status, and machine learning. In a later analysis, previously published TCR beta repertoires from 500 to 750 donors were re-analyzed and high-resolution HLA genotyping was added so that TCR occurrence patterns could be studied. In the later analysis, no new phenotypic data were used to find candidate immune exposures; instead, reliance was placed on TCR beta sequences and their occurrence across donors. In an earlier analysis of roughly 600 of the donors, high-throughput TCR beta sequencing was used to judge whether each TCR beta V gene segment behaved as functional or pseudogenic. Donor age, sex, ethnicity and CMV serostatus were compiled together with the repertoire data. A later genetic analysis used genome-wide SNP genotypes for about 55% of the 666 donors, treating that subset as a discovery cohort. All discovery cohort repertoires had been generated on a single sequencing platform. HLA typing covered class I and class II loci at four-digit resolution. The number of donors typed differed by locus, with 629-630 for A, B, C, DRB1 and DQB1, 522 for DQA1, 600 to 610 for DPA1, and about 450 for DPB1. Several DR-DQ haplotypes were treated as single units for association and clustering because of strong linkage in the cohort. Across under 500 genotyped donors of the cohort, an average of approximately 240,000 unique TCR beta nucleotide sequences per donor were sequenced, and 15% to 20% of those sequences were non-productive. Results and caveats for the whole study, not just this receptor: It was suggested by the authors that the approach could potentially be generalized to other disease states and immunological phenotypes. Because the 87-base-pair reads could not distinguish some IMGT-functional V segments, including TRBV6-2 and TRBV6-3, those segments were excluded. Because counts were too low, about 18 rarely observed V segments, including chromosome 9 orphons, were left out of the earlier analysis of some 600 of the donors. A later analysis found that TCR association rates varied across HLA loci, with DRB1 alleles showing the most associated TCRs and HLA-C alleles the fewest. A total of fewer than 200 TCR beta chains were listed by the study as associated with cytomegalovirus. The classifier was reported to diagnose cytomegalovirus status with high specificity and sensitivity in both the original cohort and the validation cohort. In vitro tests confirmed that a few of the cytomegalovirus-associated TCR beta chains recognize cytomegalovirus antigens. When HLA alleles, especially DR and DQ, strongly co-occurred, attributing TCR associations to individual alleles was difficult. According to a later genetic analysis, donors in an Asian-associated ancestry cluster had fewer N-insertions in productive TCRs than the approximately 700-donor mean. Broadly in line with IMGT annotations, most TCR beta V segments showed up in productive rearrangements about 87% or about 30% of the time in an earlier analysis of several hundred of the donors. For the cohort, immune exposure information was limited to CMV serostatus. A later analysis found that HLA-associated TCR beta chains were more clonally expanded and had lower generation probabilities than equally common non-associated chains. The presence/absence analyses assumed that sequencing depth was roughly uniform across donors, and that assumption may not be true. Specific HLA alleles were associated with more than 15,000 TCR beta sequences at a false discovery rate of 0.05 in a later analysis. Across donors, most TCR sequences were observed very rarely, whereas some public TCRs were present in many individuals. According to a later analysis, most CMV-associated TCR beta chains appeared to be HLA-restricted, and the HLA associations seemed to be driven largely by CMV exposure. A cluster of highly shared sequence variants was judged likely to be a technical artifact of the sequencing pipeline. Several of the top co-occurrence clusters appeared to be linked to parvovirus B19, influenza, CMV and Epstein-Barr virus, according to a later analysis. Because some donors lacked HLA typing at each locus, the association tests relied only on the typed subset. A further reported finding was that TCR beta sequences accurately predicted the HLA-A and HLA-B alleles for most subjects in the first cohort. Linkage disequilibrium might explain the correlated functional status among segregating V segments, but an unknown experimental factor could not be ruled out. A later genetic analysis associated a missense DCLRE1C variant with V-gene and J-gene trimming of TCR beta chains, and an independent cohort replicated the association. The cohort was sequenced for TCR beta chains only, and without alpha or paired-chain data the features that could be detected were limited.

The cohort was made up of approximately 670 healthy bone marrow donors. All cohort members were sampled while nominally healthy, although unrecorded immune exposures were likely present. The donor was CMV seronegative and was included in the group of 352 seronegative cohort members. A peripheral blood sample was provided by each donor, and peripheral blood mononuclear cells were used for TCR beta sequencing. Genomic DNA extraction from the blood cell samples was performed with the Qiagen DNeasy Blood Extraction Kit. From a lookup of the germline V gene (reference sequence), CDR1 and CDR2 are LNHDA and SQIVND. The CDR3 sequence holds 14 residues, the cysteine and phenylalanine included. CDR3 DNA is the only sequence kept; it has 42 bases, read in frame from the first base. A distance of 11 bases separates the germline ends of V and J, which lose 5 bases and 3 bases respectively. Libraries were prepared through the immunoSEQ multiplex PCR assay. The multiplex PCR relied on a mix of 60 forward primers for TCR Vbeta segments and 13 reverse primers for TCR Jbeta segments. A multiplex PCR assay on genomic DNA amplified the CDR3 region of rearranged TCR beta genes. On the Illumina HiSeq System, the amplified TCR beta libraries were sequenced as 87-base-pair reads. In the source study's methods: In a later analysis, tens of millions of unique TCR beta chains were counted across the approximately 670 repertoires, and about 9.9 million of these chains were shared by at least two donors. To remove PCR and sequencing errors, raw reads were error-corrected and collapsed into unique sequences using a nearest-neighbor algorithm that merged closely related sequences. CDR3 sequences were aligned to IMGT reference sequences to assign V, D and J gene segments. For a sequence to be retained, a match of at least six nucleotides was required to both a V gene segment and a J gene segment. A rearrangement counted as productive if the CDR3 had no stop codons and remained in frame with V and J, and every other rearrangement counted as non-productive. Following IMGT convention, CDR3 was defined as the stretch from the second conserved V-encoded cysteine up to the conserved J-encoded phenylalanine. The earlier analysis of some 600 of the donors excluded sequences that lacked an unambiguous match to a single V gene segment. In an earlier analysis of some 590 of the donors, V segments were called functional above 56.7% productive rearrangements and were called segregating when the between-donor standard deviation exceeded 5%. A statistical classification framework was built to diagnose cytomegalovirus status from the catalog of TCR beta chain sequences. V and J gene assignment, in a later analysis, came from comparing TCR nucleotide sequences with IMGT/GENE-DB human TR gene sequences. The TCRdist pipeline was used in a later analysis to assign CDR3 sequences and most-parsimonious VDJ recombination scenarios. In a later analysis, each TCR beta chain was defined by its CDR3 amino acid sequence together with its V-gene family, and reads lacking a unique V-gene family were excluded. In a later analysis, 450 to 600 highly shared, low-generation-probability nucleotide sequences were removed to address suspected cross-contamination and a sequencing artifact. For each public chain, a later analysis derived a clonal expansion index from normalized ranks of inferred template counts within each repertoire. In a later analysis, generation probabilities were computed with a VDJ recombination model fitted to out-of-frame rearrangements, and the resulting probabilities were checked against IGoR. In a later analysis, TCR-TCR, TCR-HLA and TCR-CMV co-occurrence was scored with hypergeometric tests, and a repertoire-size bias correction was applied to TCR pairs. A later analysis estimated false discovery rates by permuting HLA or CMV assignments 20 times. A later analysis grouped co-occurring TCRs with DBSCAN, adding TCRdist sequence similarity when clustering within HLA-allele-positive subsets. Co-occurrence clustering excluded repertoires with fewer than 30,000 or more than 120,000 public chains, plus five with anomalous nucleotide sharing. Held by TCRdb, this immuneACCESS table contains in-frame sequences only and omits some clones. Under half of the omission traces to an unresolved V gene where checked; the cause of the rest is unknown. Clone size and V and J calls were adopted from that table, with D and trimming inferred from the DNA. This sample has 200,000 or so clones in its table, and 84% of those were observed once. Approximately 0.26% of the sample goes to the ten largest clones.

Of note for this clone: It has no known antigen specificity. No base quality values were provided; no much bigger clone lies one nucleotide off.

The sequence was collected from a boy younger than 18 in good health and CMV-seronegative. The sample was PBMCs. The rearrangement joined TRBV19 to TRBJ1-5, with the D gene not clear enough to name. At the DNA level, the sequence is TGTGCCAGTAGTCCACCCGGGTACAATCAGCCCCAGCATTTT. Translated, it reads CASSPPGYNQPQHF.